This TCR beta chain was captured in a study of post-analysis software for immune sequencing data. Study overall: Some patients lacked subtype; others had relapsing-remitting, secondary progressive or progressive-relapsing disease. Findings and limits, study-wide: Normalized Chao1 diversity in multiple sclerosis patients fell significantly below that of controls. Batch-mates among the samples co-clustered strongly by F measure. TRBV5-6, TRBV5-1 and TRBV20-1 belonged to a set of roughly five TRBV segments that were more frequent in patients than controls.

The CDR3 totals 12 residues. The germline V and J ends were trimmed by 1 base and 5 bases, with 5 bases remaining between them. Presence of unique molecular identifiers characterized the TCR beta cDNA libraries. Yield was roughly 0.5 million cDNA molecules from roughly 0.93 to 9.6 million T cells. TCRdb re-derived calls from the PCR reads in MiXCR, one entry per CDR3 protein. Of 650,000 to 850,000 distinct CDR3 sequences detected, 46% appear once; the ten largest clones hold 4.9%. This clonotype was seen a few times. Its antigen is undetermined. The chain combines TRBV12-3 or TRBV12-4 with TRBJ1-1; D uncertain. Sequenced: blood. The clonotype originates from a girl between 10 and 17 years old with multiple sclerosis. The CDR3 DNA reads as TGTGCCAGCAGTTTAGACAGAACTGAAGCTTTCTTT. Translation gives CASSLDRTEAFF.